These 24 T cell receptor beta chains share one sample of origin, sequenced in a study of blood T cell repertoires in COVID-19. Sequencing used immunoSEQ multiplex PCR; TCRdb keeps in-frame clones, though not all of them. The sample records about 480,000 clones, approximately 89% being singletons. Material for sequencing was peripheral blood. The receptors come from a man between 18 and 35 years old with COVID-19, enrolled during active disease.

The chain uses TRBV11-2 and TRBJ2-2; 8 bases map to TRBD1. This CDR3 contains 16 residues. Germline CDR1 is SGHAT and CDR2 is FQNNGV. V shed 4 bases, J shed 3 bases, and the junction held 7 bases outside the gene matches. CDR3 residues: CASSSSGGWDTGELFF. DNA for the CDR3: TGTGCCAGCAGCTCCTCAGGGGGCTGGGACACCGGGGAGCTGTTTTTT.

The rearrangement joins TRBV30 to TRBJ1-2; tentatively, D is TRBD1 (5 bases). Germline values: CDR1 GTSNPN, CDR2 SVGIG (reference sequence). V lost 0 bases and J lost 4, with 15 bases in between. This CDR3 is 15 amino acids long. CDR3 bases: TGTGCCTGGAGTGTTGGGGCAGGGCTTTCCTATGGCTACACCTTC. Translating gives CAWSVGAGLSYGYTF.

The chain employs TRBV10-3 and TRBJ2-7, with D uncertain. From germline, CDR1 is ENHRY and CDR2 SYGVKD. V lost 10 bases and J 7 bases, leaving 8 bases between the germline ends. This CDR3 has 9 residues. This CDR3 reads CATLMEQYF. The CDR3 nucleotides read TGTGCCACCTTAATGGAGCAGTACTTC.

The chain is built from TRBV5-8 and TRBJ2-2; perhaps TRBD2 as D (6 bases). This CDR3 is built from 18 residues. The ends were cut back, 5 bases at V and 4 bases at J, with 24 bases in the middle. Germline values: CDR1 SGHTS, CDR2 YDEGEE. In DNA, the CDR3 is TGTGCCAGCAGTTCACTCTCTCTGGCGGGGCGAGGCACCGGGGAGCTGTTTTTT. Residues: CASSSLSLAGRGTGELFF.

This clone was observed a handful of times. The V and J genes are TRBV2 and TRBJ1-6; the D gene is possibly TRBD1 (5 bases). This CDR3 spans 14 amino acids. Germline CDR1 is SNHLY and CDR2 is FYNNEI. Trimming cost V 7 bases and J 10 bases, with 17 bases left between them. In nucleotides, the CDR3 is TGTGCCAGCACGATCGACAGTTTAGGATCACCCCTCCACTTT. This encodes CASTIDSLGSPLHF.

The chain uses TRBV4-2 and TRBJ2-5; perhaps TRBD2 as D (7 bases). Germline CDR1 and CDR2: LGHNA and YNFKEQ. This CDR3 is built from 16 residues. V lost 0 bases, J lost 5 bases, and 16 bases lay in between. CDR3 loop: CASSQEGRGARETQYF. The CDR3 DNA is TGTGCCAGCAGCCAAGAGGGTCGGGGGGCACGGGAGACCCAGTACTTC.

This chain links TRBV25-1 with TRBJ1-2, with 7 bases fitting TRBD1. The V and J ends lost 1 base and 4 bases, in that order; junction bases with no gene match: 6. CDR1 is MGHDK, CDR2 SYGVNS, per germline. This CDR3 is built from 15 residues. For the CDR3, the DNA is TGTGCCAGCAGTGAATGGGTAGGGGGCACCTATGGCTACACCTTC. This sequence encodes CASSEWVGGTYGYTF.

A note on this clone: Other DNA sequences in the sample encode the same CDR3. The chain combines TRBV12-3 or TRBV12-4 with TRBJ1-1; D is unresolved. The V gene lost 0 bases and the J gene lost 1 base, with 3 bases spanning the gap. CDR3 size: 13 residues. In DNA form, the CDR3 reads TGTGCCAGCAGTTTAGCGAGGAACACTGAAGCTTTCTTT. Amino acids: CASSLARNTEAFF.

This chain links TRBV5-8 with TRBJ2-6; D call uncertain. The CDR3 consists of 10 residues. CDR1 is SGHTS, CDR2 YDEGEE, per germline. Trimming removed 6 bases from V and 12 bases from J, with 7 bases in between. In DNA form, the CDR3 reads TGTGCCAGCACGCCGCGCGTCCTGACTTTC. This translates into CASTPRVLTF.

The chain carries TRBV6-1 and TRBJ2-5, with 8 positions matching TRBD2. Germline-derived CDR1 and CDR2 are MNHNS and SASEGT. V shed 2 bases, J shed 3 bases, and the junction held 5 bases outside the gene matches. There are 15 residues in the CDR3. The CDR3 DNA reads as TGTGCCAGCAGTGAAAGACTAGCGACAGAAGAGACCCAGTACTTC. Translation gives CASSERLATEETQYF.

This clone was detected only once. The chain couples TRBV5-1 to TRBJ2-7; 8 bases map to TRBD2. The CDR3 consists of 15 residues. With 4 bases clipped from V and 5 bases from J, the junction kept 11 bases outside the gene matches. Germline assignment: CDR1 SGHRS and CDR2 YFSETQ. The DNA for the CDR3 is TGCGCCAGCAGCCCCTCAGCGGGAGCGGGTCACGAGCAGTACTTC. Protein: CASSPSAGAGHEQYF.

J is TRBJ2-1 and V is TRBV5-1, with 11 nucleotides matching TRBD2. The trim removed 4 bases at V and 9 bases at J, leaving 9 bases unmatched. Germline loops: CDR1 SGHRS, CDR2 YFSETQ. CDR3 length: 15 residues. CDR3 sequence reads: CASSGILAGDGEQFF. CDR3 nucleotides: TGCGCCAGCAGCGGCATACTAGCGGGGGATGGTGAGCAGTTCTTC.

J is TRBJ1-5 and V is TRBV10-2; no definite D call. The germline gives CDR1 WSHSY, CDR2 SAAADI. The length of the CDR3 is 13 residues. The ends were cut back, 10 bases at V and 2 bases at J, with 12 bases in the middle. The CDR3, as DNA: TGCGCCACCCGAGGTTACGGCAATCAGCCCCAGCATTTT. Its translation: CATRGYGNQPQHF.

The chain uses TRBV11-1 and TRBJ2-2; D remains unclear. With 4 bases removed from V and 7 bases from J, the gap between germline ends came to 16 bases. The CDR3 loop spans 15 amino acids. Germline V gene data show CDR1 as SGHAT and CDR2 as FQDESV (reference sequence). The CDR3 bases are TGTGCCAGCAGCTCCGCTATGGCCCAGGACGGGGAGCTGTTTTTT. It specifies CASSSAMAQDGELFF.

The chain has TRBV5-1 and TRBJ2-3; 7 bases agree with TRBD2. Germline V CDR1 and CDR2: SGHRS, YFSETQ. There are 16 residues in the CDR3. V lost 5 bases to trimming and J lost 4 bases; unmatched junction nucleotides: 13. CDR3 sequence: CASRPRGAGRPDTQYF. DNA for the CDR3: TGCGCCAGCAGACCCCGGGGAGCGGGGCGGCCAGATACGCAGTATTTT.

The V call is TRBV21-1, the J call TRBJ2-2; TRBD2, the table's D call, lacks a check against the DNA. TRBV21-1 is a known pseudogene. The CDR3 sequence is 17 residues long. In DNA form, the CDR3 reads TGTGCCAGCAGCAAAGTCCACACTAGTACGAACACCGGGGAGCTGTTTTTT. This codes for CASSKVHTSTNTGELFF.

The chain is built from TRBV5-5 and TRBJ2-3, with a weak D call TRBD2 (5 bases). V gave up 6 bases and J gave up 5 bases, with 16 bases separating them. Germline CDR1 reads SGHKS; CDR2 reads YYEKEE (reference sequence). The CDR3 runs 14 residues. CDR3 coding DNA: TGTGCCAGCACCTCTTCATGGGGAGAAGATACGCAGTATTTT. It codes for CASTSSWGEDTQYF. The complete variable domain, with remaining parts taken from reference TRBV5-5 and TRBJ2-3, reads DAGVTQSPTHLIKTRGQQVTLRCSPISGHKSVSWYQQVLGQGPQFIFQYYEKEERGRGNFPDRFSARQFPNYSSELNVNALLLGDSALYLCASTSSWGEDTQYFGPGTRLTVL.

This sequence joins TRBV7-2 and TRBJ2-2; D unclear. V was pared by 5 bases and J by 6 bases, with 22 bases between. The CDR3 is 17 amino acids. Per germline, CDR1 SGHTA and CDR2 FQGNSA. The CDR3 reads CASSLRRPVTTAGELFF. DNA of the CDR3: TGTGCCAGCAGCCTTAGGCGGCCGGTAACCACCGCCGGGGAGCTGTTTTTT.

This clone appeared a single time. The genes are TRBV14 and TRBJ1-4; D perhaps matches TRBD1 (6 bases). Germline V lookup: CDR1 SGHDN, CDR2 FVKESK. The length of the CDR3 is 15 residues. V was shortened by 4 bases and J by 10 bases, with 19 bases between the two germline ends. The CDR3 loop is CASSLQYGVRGKLFF. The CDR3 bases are TGTGCCAGCAGCCTACAGTACGGGGTCAGGGGAAAACTGTTTTTT.

CDR3 DNA: TGTGCCAGCAGCGCTACAGGGGATGAAAAACTGTTTTTT. Its protein product is CASSATGDEKLFF. The rearrangement links TRBV9 to TRBJ1-4, with 7 bases identical to TRBD1. The junction had 2 bases not matched to a gene; V was cut back by 3 bases and J by 6 bases. Germline CDR1 and CDR2: SGDLS and YYNGEE. The CDR3 spans 13 residues. The complete variable domain, with remaining parts taken from reference TRBV9 and TRBJ1-4, reads DSGVTQTPKHLITATGQRVTLRCSPRSGDLSVYWYQQSLDQGLQFLIQYYNGEERAKGNILERFSAQQFPDLHSELNLSSLELGDSALYFCASSATGDEKLFFGSGTQLSVL.

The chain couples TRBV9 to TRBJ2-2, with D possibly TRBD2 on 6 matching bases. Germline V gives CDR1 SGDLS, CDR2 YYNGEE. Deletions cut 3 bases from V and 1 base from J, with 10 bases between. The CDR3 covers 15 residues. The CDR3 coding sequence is TGTGCCAGCAGCGCCGGGACTCAGAACACCGGGGAGCTGTTTTTT. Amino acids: CASSAGTQNTGELFF.

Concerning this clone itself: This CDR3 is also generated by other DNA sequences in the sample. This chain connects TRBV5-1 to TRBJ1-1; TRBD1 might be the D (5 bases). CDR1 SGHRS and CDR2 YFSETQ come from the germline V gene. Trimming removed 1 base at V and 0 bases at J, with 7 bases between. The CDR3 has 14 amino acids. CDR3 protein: CASSLQGMNTEAFF. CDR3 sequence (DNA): TGCGCCAGCAGCTTGCAGGGTATGAACACTGAAGCTTTCTTT.

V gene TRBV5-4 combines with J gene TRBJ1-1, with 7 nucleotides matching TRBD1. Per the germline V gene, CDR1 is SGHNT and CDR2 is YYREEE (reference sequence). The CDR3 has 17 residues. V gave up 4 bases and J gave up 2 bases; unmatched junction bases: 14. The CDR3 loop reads CASSRQDGGQINTEAFF. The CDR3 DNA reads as TGTGCCAGCAGCCGGCAGGATGGGGGACAGATAAACACTGAAGCTTTCTTT.

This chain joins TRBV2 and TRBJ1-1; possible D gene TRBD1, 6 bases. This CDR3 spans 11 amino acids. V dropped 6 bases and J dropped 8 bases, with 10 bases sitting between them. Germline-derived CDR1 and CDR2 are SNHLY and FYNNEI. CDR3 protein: CASRKGGEAFF. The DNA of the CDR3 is TGTGCCAGCAGGAAGGGGGGGGAAGCTTTCTTT.